In this sample, the clone carrying this TCR beta chain turned up a few times. These data belong to a study of identical twins. Healthy Caucasians supplied all donations. TCRdb passed the 5' RACE reads through MiXCR, listing each CDR3 protein once. Of some 690,000 distinct CDR3 sequences in the sample, over 20% were seen once. This CDR3 has 14 amino acids. The germline V and J ends were trimmed by 5 bases and 0 bases, with 11 bases remaining between them. The same sample was also studied in work on T cells expressing NK-cell markers. This second report adds: Sequencing covered eight donors, seven HCMV-seropositive and one seronegative. Top CD8+ clonotypes included the dominant CD3+CD56+NKG2C+ clonotypes in 5 or 6 donors. The leading position in the CD3+CD56-NKG2C+ fraction of several donors also went to these clonotypes.

The sequenced material came from PBMCs. The chain links TRBV12-3 or TRBV12-4 to TRBJ2-7; maybe TRBD2 (5 bases). The clonotype comes from a woman younger than 30 in good health. The CDR3 DNA reads as TGTGCCAGCAGTGCTGCCGGGATCTCCTACGAGCAGTACTTC. Protein product: CASSAAGISYEQYF.